The rows below give T cell receptor beta chains drawn from one sample of a study of shared clonotypes between healthy human individuals. Clones were read by immunoSEQ multiplex PCR, and TCRdb kept only the in-frame ones, dropping some. The sample contains about 1,900,000 clones, just under 95% of which appear only once. Specimen: naive CD8+ T cells sorted from blood. Receptor source: a man aged 18-30 years in good health. CDR3s include the opening cysteine and the closing phenylalanine or tryptophan. Each record gives: J gene, clone size, D gene, V gene, CDR3 DNA, CDR3 protein. D genes are given only for firm matches. For some rows the clone size is stated as once, few or many, or as a class when expanded; others skip it.

>TRBJ1-6|NA|NA|TRBV10-3
TGTGCCATCAGTGAAGGACCCTTTAATTCACCCCTCCACTTT
CAISEGPFNSPLHF
>TRBJ2-7|NA|NA|TRBV11-1
TGTGCCAGCAGCTCCCTCGGGTCCTCCTACGAGCAGTACTTC
CASSSLGSSYEQYF
>TRBJ1-4|NA|TRBD1|TRBV6-6
TGTGCCAGCAGGGACAGGGAGGAAAATGAAAAACTGTTTTTT
CASRDREENEKLFF
>TRBJ2-7|NA|NA|TRBV9
TGTGCCAGCAGCTTGACGCCTACCTACGAGCAGTACTTC
CASSLTPTYEQYF
>TRBJ2-1|NA|TRBD2|TRBV12-5
TGTGCTAGTGGTTTGGCTTTAGCGGGGGGCCTTCTCGATGAGCAGTTCTTC
CASGLALAGGLLDEQFF
>TRBJ2-1|once|TRBD2|TRBV27
TGTGCCAGCGGGCTAGCGGGCCCCTACAATGAGCAGTTCTTC
CASGLAGPYNEQFF
>TRBJ2-5|once|NA|TRBV11-2
TGTGCCAGCAGCTTAGTGGCGTCTCAAGAGACCCAGTACTTC
CASSLVASQETQYF
>TRBJ2-7|NA|NA|TRBV10-1
TGCGCCAGCAGTGAGTCGGCACGAGATTACGAGCAGTACTTC
CASSESARDYEQYF
>TRBJ2-1|NA|TRBD2|TRBV4-3
TGCGCCAGCAGCCAAGATCGAAGGACTAGCGGGAACAATGAGCAGTTCTTC
CASSQDRRTSGNNEQFF
>TRBJ1-2|NA|NA|TRBV5-1
TGCGCCAGCAGCCCCTATAGTTCCTATGGCTACACCTTC
CASSPYSSYGYTF
>TRBJ1-2|NA|NA|TRBV7-9
TGTGCCAGCAGCTTAGTCCCCGACAGAATTAACTATGGCTACACCTTC
CASSLVPDRINYGYTF
>TRBJ2-3|once|NA|TRBV4-2
TGTGCCAGCAGCCAAGTCCAAAGGGACGATACGCAGTATTTT
CASSQVQRDDTQYF
>TRBJ2-5|NA|NA|TRBV6-6
TGTGCCATCAACGACGGTTTCCAAGAGACCCAGTACTTC
CAINDGFQETQYF
>TRBJ2-1|NA|TRBD1|TRBV11-2
TGTGCCAGCAGCTTAGTCGACAGGGATGAGCAGTTCTTC
CASSLVDRDEQFF
>TRBJ1-1|NA|TRBD1|TRBV4-3
TGCGCCAGCAGCCAAGACAGGGGGCAATACATGAACACTGAAGCTTTCTTT
CASSQDRGQYMNTEAFF
>TRBJ2-2|NA|NA|TRBV6-6
TGTGCCAGCACTAGTTCCGGGGAGCTGTTTTTT
CASTSSGELFF
>TRBJ2-4|once|NA|TRBV7-3
TGTGCCAGCAGCTTGGATGGGGGCGCCGGAAACATTCAGTACTTC
CASSLDGGAGNIQYF
>TRBJ2-3|NA|NA|TRBV28
TGTGCCAGCAGCCTTGGGACCCCAGATACGCAGTATTTT
CASSLGTPDTQYF
>TRBJ1-2|once|NA|TRBV19
TGTGCCAGTAGTATTGATGTCACTCTTATCAACTATGGCTACACCTTC
CASSIDVTLINYGYTF
>TRBJ2-5|NA|NA|TRBV13
TGTGCCAGCAGCTTAGGCCGAGGAAGGGGAGAGACCCAGTACTTC
CASSLGRGRGETQYF
>TRBJ2-2|NA|NA|TRBV18
TGTGCCAGCTCACCACCGAAAGGGGTAACCGGGGAGCTGTTTTTT
CASSPPKGVTGELFF
>TRBJ2-2|NA|NA|TRBV7-9
TGTGCCAGCAGCTTTGGATCCGGGGAGCTGTTTTTT
CASSFGSGELFF
>TRBJ2-1|NA|NA|TRBV30
TGTGCCTGGAGTGTACCCTGGGGCAGGTACAATGAGCAGTTCTTC
CAWSVPWGRYNEQFF
>TRBJ2-7|NA|NA|TRBV10-1
TGCGCCAGCAGCTCCGGACCCTACGAGCAGTACTTC
CASSSGPYEQYF
>TRBJ2-5|NA|NA|TRBV4-1
TGCGCCAGCAGCCAGGTGACACAAGAGACCCAGTACTTC
CASSQVTQETQYF
>TRBJ1-5|NA|NA|TRBV9
TGTGCCAGCAGGGGTAGGGGGGCATGCAATCAGCCCCAGCATTTT
CASRGRGACNQPQHF
>TRBJ2-1|NA|NA|TRBV27
TGTGCCAGCAGTTCCTGGTCTATCGACGAGCAGTTCTTC
CASSSWSIDEQFF
>TRBJ1-5|NA|NA|TRBV30
TGTGCCTGGAGTGGGGGGGTTAGCAATCAGCCCCAGCATTTT
CAWSGGVSNQPQHF
>TRBJ2-7|NA|TRBD2|TRBV27
TGTGCCAGCAGTTTAGGAAGCGGGGGGGGCTTCTACGAGCAGTACTTC
CASSLGSGGGFYEQYF
>TRBJ2-7|NA|TRBD1|TRBV5-3
TGTGCCAGCAGTACAGGGACAGTCTACGAGCAGTACTTC
CASSTGTVYEQYF
>TRBJ1-3|NA|NA|TRBV13
TGTGCCAGCAGCCGACGACGCGGGGACTCTGGAAACACCATATATTTT
CASSRRRGDSGNTIYF
>TRBJ1-2|NA|TRBD1|TRBV27
TGTGCCAGCAGTTTAACCGGGACAGAAATAGGCTACACCTTC
CASSLTGTEIGYTF
>TRBJ2-7|few|NA|TRBV5-6
TGTGCCAGCAGCTTGGACAGTCCCTCCTACGAGCAGTACTTC
CASSLDSPSYEQYF
>TRBJ1-3|NA|NA|TRBV7-9
TGTGCCAGCAGCATTATGGGCGTCACGGACCTCGCCTCTGGAAACACCATATATTTT
CASSIMGVTDLASGNTIYF
>TRBJ2-2|NA|TRBD1|TRBV5-6
TGTGCCAGCAGCTTGGGGGACAGGGGTTTCACCGGGGAGCTGTTTTTT
CASSLGDRGFTGELFF
>TRBJ2-2|NA|NA|TRBV6-1
TGTGCCAGCAGTGAAGTTCAGTCGCCCGGGGAGCTGTTTTTT
CASSEVQSPGELFF
>TRBJ1-5|once|TRBD1|TRBV19
TGTGCCAGTAGTGCGGGACAGGGGGGGAATCAGCCCCAGCATTTT
CASSAGQGGNQPQHF
>TRBJ2-5|NA|NA|TRBV29-1
TGCAGCGTTGAAGCTCGGGACACCCAAGAGACCCAGTACTTC
CSVEARDTQETQYF
>TRBJ1-1|NA|NA|TRBV6-5
TGTGCCAGCACTCAAACAGCGAACACTGAAGCTTTCTTT
CASTQTANTEAFF
>TRBJ2-7|NA|TRBD2|TRBV2
TGTGCCAGCAGGGTTAGCGGGGGGTCCTCCTACGAGCAGTACTTC
CASRVSGGSSYEQYF
>TRBJ1-1|NA|NA|TRBV4-3
TGCGCCAGCAGCCCCAGGACCATGAACACTGAAGCTTTCTTT
CASSPRTMNTEAFF
>TRBJ1-5|once|NA|TRBV5-6
TGTGCCAGCAGCTTGGTTACCAGAAAAACATATAGCAATCAGCCCCAGCATTTT
CASSLVTRKTYSNQPQHF
>TRBJ1-1|NA|NA|TRBV5-4
TGTGCCAGCAGCTTGCAGGGATCGGGAACTGAAGCTTTCTTT
CASSLQGSGTEAFF
>TRBJ2-1|NA|NA|TRBV9
TGTGCCAGCAGCTCGAGTTCCTACAATGAGCAGTTCTTC
CASSSSSYNEQFF
>TRBJ2-7|NA|NA|TRBV7-9
TGTGCCAGCAGCTGGCAGGGACACGAGCAGTACTTC
CASSWQGHEQYF
>TRBJ2-7|NA|TRBD1|TRBV28
TGTGCCAGCAGCCCCGGACAGGGGGCGGACGAGCAGTACTTC
CASSPGQGADEQYF
>TRBJ2-2|NA|TRBD2|TRBV4-3
TGCGCCAGCAGCCATAGCGGGAGGGACACCGGGGAGCTGTTTTTT
CASSHSGRDTGELFF
>TRBJ2-3|NA|TRBD2|TRBV27
TGTGCCAGCAGTTTAATTGGCGGGAGTAGTTTCACAGATACGCAGTATTTT
CASSLIGGSSFTDTQYF
>TRBJ2-7|NA|TRBD2|TRBV7-9
TGTGCCAGCAGTGAGGGAGGGGAGGGCTACGAGCAGTACTTC
CASSEGGEGYEQYF
>TRBJ2-3|once|NA|TRBV2
TGTGCCAGCAGTGATTTAACGGGGGAGGATACGCAGTATTTT
CASSDLTGEDTQYF
>TRBJ2-7|NA|TRBD1|TRBV4-1
TGCGCCAGCAGCCTAGGGGGACAGGGGGAATTCGAGCAGTACTTC
CASSLGGQGEFEQYF
>TRBJ1-3|NA|NA|TRBV7-7
TGTGCTAGCAGCTCCAACTCTGGAAACACCATATATTTT
CASSSNSGNTIYF